The rows below give T cell receptor beta chains drawn from one sample of a study of shared clonotypes between healthy human individuals. Profiling relied on immunoSEQ multiplex PCR, and the TCRdb table lists in-frame clones only, not all of them. Here the sample spans around 440,000 clones, 77% being singletons. Sequencing used PBMCs. These receptors all stem from a middle-aged woman in good health. Some clones in this sample may be carry-over from other donors' samples. Each CDR3 is given with its conserved first and last residue. A D gene is named only where the DNA matches it firmly. Part of the rows lack a size; the others show once, few, many or a class for expanded clones.

D gene,V gene,clone size,J gene,CDR3 DNA,CDR3 protein
-,TRBV30,-,TRBJ1-2,TGTGCCTGGAATACAGTCTATGGCTACACCTTC,CAWNTVYGYTF
-,TRBV19,once,TRBJ1-4,TGTGCCAGTAGTACTTACAGGGTCGGAACGGGAAAACTGTTTTTT,CASSTYRVGTGKLFF
-,TRBV25-1,-,TRBJ1-4,TGTGCCAGCAGTCGGGGGGCAAAGAATGAAAAACTGTTTTTT,CASSRGAKNEKLFF
-,TRBV7-9,-,TRBJ1-1,TGTGCCAGCAGCATGGGACTGTTCGCTTTCTTT,CASSMGLFAFF
TRBD1,TRBV25-1,-,TRBJ2-7,TGTGCCAGCAGTGTAAGGACAGGCTTCTCCTACGAGCAGTACTTC,CASSVRTGFSYEQYF
TRBD2,TRBV7-9,-,TRBJ2-7,TGTGCCAGCAGCTTAGCCTTAGCGGGAAGTTCCTACGAGCAGTACTTC,CASSLALAGSSYEQYF
-,TRBV15,-,TRBJ2-1,TGTGCCACCAGCAGAGTAGTGACCCACAATGAGCAGTTCTTC,CATSRVVTHNEQFF
-,TRBV7-3,-,TRBJ2-2,TGTGCCAGCAGCTTAAGGTCTGCCCGAAACACCGGGGAGCTGTTTTTT,CASSLRSARNTGELFF
-,TRBV19,-,TRBJ2-1,TGTGCCAGTTGTCGAGGGGGAACCTACAATGAGCAGTTCTTC,CASCRGGTYNEQFF
TRBD2,TRBV28,-,TRBJ2-1,TGTGCCAGCAGGGGGGGACTAGCGGCTAACAATGAGCAGTTCTTC,CASRGGLAANNEQFF
-,TRBV28,-,TRBJ2-3,TGTGCCAGCAGAACCCACGGGGGTACGCAGTATTTT,CASRTHGGTQYF
-,TRBV4-1,-,TRBJ1-5,TGCGCCAGCAGCCAGTCAGTTAGGGTTCAGCCCCAGCATTTT,CASSQSVRVQPQHF
-,TRBV6-1,-,TRBJ2-7,TGTGCCAGCAGTGAATGGGATCGCGGAGAGCAGTACTTC,CASSEWDRGEQYF
-,TRBV5-1,-,TRBJ2-1,TGCGCCAGCAGCTTCGGGGACAATGAGCAGTTCTTC,CASSFGDNEQFF
-,TRBV18,-,TRBJ2-5,TGTGCCAGCTCTAGGGATGGAGAGACCCAGTACTTC,CASSRDGETQYF
TRBD2,TRBV5-1,-,TRBJ2-7,TGCGCCAGCAGCGTGCCGACTAGCGGGGAGGAGCAGTACTTC,CASSVPTSGEEQYF
-,TRBV5-1,-,TRBJ2-3,TGCGCCAGCAGCTTCGGGGTGGATACGCAGTATTTT,CASSFGVDTQYF
-,TRBV18,-,TRBJ1-1,TGTGCCAGCTCACCACGGCCTTTGGACACTGAAGCTTTCTTT,CASSPRPLDTEAFF
-,TRBV27,-,TRBJ2-3,TGTGCCAGCAGTTCTCATAAAGTGGGGGGCACAGATACGCAGTATTTT,CASSSHKVGGTDTQYF
-,TRBV4-1,-,TRBJ2-3,TGCGCCAGCAGCCAGCATGGAACGCGCACAGATACGCAGTATTTT,CASSQHGTRTDTQYF
-,TRBV5-1,-,TRBJ1-1,TGCGCCAGCAGCTTGGAGGCCGGGGTGGCTGAAGCTTTCTTT,CASSLEAGVAEAFF
TRBD1,TRBV2,few,TRBJ1-1,TGTGCCAGCAGTGAAACTAGGACAGGAGCTTTCTTT,CASSETRTGAFF
-,TRBV6-1,-,TRBJ1-5,TGTGCCAGCAGTGATAGTTGGGGCCGGGGCAATCAGCCCCAGCATTTT,CASSDSWGRGNQPQHF
-,TRBV28,-,TRBJ1-5,TGTGCCAGCAGTTTAAACGGTAAGGGGCGCAGCAATCAGCCCCAGCATTTT,CASSLNGKGRSNQPQHF
-,TRBV7-2,-,TRBJ2-4,TGTGCCAGCACCGCAGGCGGGATAGGCAAAAACATTCAGTACTTC,CASTAGGIGKNIQYF
TRBD1,TRBV4-3,-,TRBJ2-2,TGCGCCAGCAGCCTCATAGGGGGCTGGCAGCGTAACCGAAACACCGGGGAGCTGTTTTTT,CASSLIGGWQRNRNTGELFF
-,TRBV6-1,few,TRBJ2-1,TGTGCCACCTCCCACTCCATAGAGTACAATGAGCAGTTCTTC,CATSHSIEYNEQFF
TRBD1,TRBV19,many,TRBJ2-1,TGTGCCAGTAGTGCCAGGGAGGGACAGGGCGCTTACAATGAGCAGTTCTTC,CASSAREGQGAYNEQFF
-,TRBV19,-,TRBJ2-3,TGTGCCAGTAGTATCGTAGCGGCCACAGATACGCAGTATTTT,CASSIVAATDTQYF
TRBD2,TRBV27,once,TRBJ2-1,TGTGCCAGCAGTTTGGGGGGACTAGCATTTTATGAGCAGTTCTTC,CASSLGGLAFYEQFF
-,TRBV7-8,-,TRBJ1-1,TGTGCCAGCAGCTTAGGGACAAGGGGGACTGAAGCTTTCTTT,CASSLGTRGTEAFF
TRBD1,TRBV28,many,TRBJ2-7,TGTGCCAGCAGTTCACACAGGGGGCGGAACGAGCAGTACTTC,CASSSHRGRNEQYF
TRBD1,TRBV7-3,once,TRBJ2-2,TGTGCCAGCAGGTTAACGGGACAGGGGAACACCGGGGAGCTGTTTTTT,CASRLTGQGNTGELFF
TRBD1,TRBV7-9,-,TRBJ1-4,TGTGCCAGCAGCCGCGACAGGGTGTGGGAAAAACTGTTTTTT,CASSRDRVWEKLFF
-,TRBV29-1,few,TRBJ1-1,TGCAGCGTTGAACGAGGGGACCGTGAAGCCTTCTTT,CSVERGDREAFF
-,TRBV6-6,-,TRBJ1-4,TGTGCCAGCAGTTACCGGCCAGATGAAAAACTGTTTTTT,CASSYRPDEKLFF
-,TRBV18,-,TRBJ2-3,TGTGCCAGCTCACCACAACGCACAGATACGCAGTATTTT,CASSPQRTDTQYF
-,TRBV11-2,-,TRBJ2-2,TGTGCCAGCAGCTTTTCCGGGGTTAAGTTCACCGGGGAGCTGTTTTTT,CASSFSGVKFTGELFF
TRBD1,TRBV28,-,TRBJ2-1,TGTGCCAGCAGTTCAGCCGGGACAGGGTTCGGTGAGCAGTTCTTC,CASSSAGTGFGEQFF
-,TRBV28,-,TRBJ1-1,TGTGCCACCGGGGTCGCGACTGAAGCTTTCTTT,CATGVATEAFF
TRBD1,TRBV30,-,TRBJ1-4,TGTGCCTGGAGTGTAACAGGGGCAGGGGGGGAAAAACTGTTTTTT,CAWSVTGAGGEKLFF